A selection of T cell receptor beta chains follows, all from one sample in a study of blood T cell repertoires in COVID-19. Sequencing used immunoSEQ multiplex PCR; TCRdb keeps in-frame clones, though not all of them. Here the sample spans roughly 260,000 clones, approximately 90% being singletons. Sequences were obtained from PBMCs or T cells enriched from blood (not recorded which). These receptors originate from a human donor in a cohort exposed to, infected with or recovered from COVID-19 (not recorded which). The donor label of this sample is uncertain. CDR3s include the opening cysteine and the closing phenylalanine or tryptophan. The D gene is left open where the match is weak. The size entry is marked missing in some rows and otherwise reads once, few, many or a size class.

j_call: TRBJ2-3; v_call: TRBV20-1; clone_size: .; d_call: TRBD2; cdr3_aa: CSASLLRTSGGWGTDTQYF; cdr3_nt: TGCAGTGCTAGTCTCCTCCGGACTAGCGGGGGCTGGGGCACAGATACGCAGTATTTT
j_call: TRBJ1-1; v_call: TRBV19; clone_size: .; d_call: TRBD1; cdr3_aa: CASSEGYRGSVAFF; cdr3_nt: TGTGCCAGTAGTGAAGGGTACAGGGGATCGGTTGCTTTCTTT
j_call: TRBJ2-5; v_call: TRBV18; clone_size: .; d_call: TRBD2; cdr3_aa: CASSARLAGGKETQYF; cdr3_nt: TGTGCCAGCTCAGCCCGACTAGCGGGGGGCAAAGAGACCCAGTACTTC
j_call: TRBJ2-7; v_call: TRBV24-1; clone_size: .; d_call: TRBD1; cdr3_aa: CATSDPTGGAYEQYF; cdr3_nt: TGTGCCACCAGTGACCCAACAGGGGGAGCCTACGAGCAGTACTTC
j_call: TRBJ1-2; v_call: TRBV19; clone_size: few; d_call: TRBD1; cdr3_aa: CASQTDRVHGYTF; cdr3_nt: TGTGCCAGCCAAACGGACAGGGTTCATGGCTACACCTTC
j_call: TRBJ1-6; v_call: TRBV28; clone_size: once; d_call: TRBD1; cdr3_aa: CASSLEAGGYNSPLHF; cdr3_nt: TGTGCCAGCAGTTTAGAGGCAGGGGGGTATAATTCACCCCTCCACTTT
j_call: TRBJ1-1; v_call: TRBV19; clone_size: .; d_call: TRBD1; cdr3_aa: CASRAGGSTEAFF; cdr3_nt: TGTGCCAGTAGGGCAGGGGGCAGCACTGAAGCTTTCTTT
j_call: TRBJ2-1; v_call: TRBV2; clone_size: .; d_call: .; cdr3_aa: CASKGKKDEQFF; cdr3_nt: TGTGCCAGCAAGGGGAAGAAAGATGAGCAGTTCTTC
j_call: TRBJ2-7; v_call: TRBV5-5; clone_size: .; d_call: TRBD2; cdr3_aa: CASSSPGGYEQYF; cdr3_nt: TGTGCCAGCAGCAGCCCGGGGGGCTACGAGCAGTACTTC
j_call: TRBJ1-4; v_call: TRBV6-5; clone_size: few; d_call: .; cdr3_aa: CASSYRAGPNEKLFF; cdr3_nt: TGTGCCAGCAGTTACAGGGCAGGGCCTAATGAAAAACTGTTTTTT
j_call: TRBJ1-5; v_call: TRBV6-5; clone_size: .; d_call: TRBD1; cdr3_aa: CASSDRGREAQHF; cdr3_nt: TGTGCCAGCAGCGACAGGGGGCGCGAAGCCCAGCATTTT
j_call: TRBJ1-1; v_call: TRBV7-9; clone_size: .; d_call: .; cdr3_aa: CASSLTDTNTEAFF; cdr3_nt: TGTGCCAGCAGCCTAACGGACACGAACACTGAAGCTTTCTTT
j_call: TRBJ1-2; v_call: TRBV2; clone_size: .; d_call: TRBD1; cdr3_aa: CASSEDGRGYGYTF; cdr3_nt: TGTGCCAGCAGTGAAGACGGCAGGGGGTATGGCTACACCTTC
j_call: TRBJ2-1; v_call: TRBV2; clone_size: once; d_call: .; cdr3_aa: CASGPLGNEQFF; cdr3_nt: TGTGCCAGCGGGCCCTTAGGCAATGAGCAGTTCTTC
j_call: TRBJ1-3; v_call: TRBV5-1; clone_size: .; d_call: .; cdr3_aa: CASSIGQTSSGNTIYF; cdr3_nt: TGCGCCAGCAGCATCGGACAGACCAGCTCTGGAAACACCATATATTTT
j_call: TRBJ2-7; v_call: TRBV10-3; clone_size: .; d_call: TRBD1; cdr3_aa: CAIRTGQGTYEQYF; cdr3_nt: TGTGCCATCAGGACGGGACAGGGGACCTACGAGCAGTACTTC
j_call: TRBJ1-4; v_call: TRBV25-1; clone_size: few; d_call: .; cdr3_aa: CASSARDTATNEKLFF; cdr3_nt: TGTGCCAGCAGTGCCAGGGATACTGCAACTAATGAAAAACTGTTTTTT
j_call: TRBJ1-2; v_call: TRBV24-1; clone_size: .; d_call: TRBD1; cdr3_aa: CATSVGTDYGYTF; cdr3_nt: TGTGCCACCAGTGTCGGGACAGACTATGGCTACACCTTC
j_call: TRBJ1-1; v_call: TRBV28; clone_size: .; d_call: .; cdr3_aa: CASSRTVIPEAFF; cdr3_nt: TGTGCCAGCAGCCGGACAGTGATCCCTGAAGCTTTCTTT
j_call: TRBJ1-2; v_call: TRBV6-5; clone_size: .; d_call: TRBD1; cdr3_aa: CASSSFLTGAGGYTF; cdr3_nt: TGTGCCAGCAGTTCTTTCCTGACAGGGGCGGGTGGCTACACCTTC
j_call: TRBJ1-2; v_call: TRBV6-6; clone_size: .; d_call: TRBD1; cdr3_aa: CASSTGQGRGGYTF; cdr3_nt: TGTGCCAGCAGTACGGGACAGGGTCGGGGCGGCTACACCTTC
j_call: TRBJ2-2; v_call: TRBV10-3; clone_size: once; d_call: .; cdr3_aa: CAISVQGRGELFF; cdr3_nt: TGTGCCATCAGTGTCCAGGGCCGGGGGGAGCTGTTTTTT
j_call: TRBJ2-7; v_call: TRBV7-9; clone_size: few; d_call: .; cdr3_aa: CASSLAQTAYEQYF; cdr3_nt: TGTGCCAGCAGCTTAGCGCAGACAGCCTACGAGCAGTACTTC
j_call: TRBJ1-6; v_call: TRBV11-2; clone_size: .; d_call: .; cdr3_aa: CASSLGSYRVLNSPLHF; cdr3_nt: TGTGCCAGCAGCTTGGGGTCGTACAGGGTTTTGAATTCACCCCTCCACTTT
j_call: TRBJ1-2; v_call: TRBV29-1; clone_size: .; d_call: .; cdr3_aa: CSVEVEGKYGYTF; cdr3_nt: TGCAGCGTTGAAGTGGAGGGAAAATATGGCTACACCTTC
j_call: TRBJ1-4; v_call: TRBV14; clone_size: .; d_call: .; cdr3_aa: CASSQTAGGGWGEKLFF; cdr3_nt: TGTGCCAGCAGCCAGACCGCGGGAGGAGGGTGGGGTGAAAAACTGTTTTTT
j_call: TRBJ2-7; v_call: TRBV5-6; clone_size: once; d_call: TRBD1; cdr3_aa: CASSRNRGISYEQYF; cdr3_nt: TGTGCCAGCAGCCGGAACAGGGGGATTTCCTACGAGCAGTACTTC
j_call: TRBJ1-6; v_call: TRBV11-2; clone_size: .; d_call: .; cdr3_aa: CASSSERNSPLHF; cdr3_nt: TGTGCCAGCAGCTCCGAGAGGAATTCACCCCTCCACTTT
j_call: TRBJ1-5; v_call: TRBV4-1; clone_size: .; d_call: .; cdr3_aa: CASSQDGTGDQPQHF; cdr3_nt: TGCGCCAGCAGCCAAGATGGCACAGGAGATCAGCCCCAGCATTTT
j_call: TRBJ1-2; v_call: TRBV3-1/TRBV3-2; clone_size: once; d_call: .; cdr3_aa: CASSHQQVDYGYTF; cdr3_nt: TGTGCCAGCAGCCACCAACAGGTTGACTATGGCTACACCTTC
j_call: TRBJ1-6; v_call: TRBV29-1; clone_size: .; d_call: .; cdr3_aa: CSVAIGSSYNSPLHF; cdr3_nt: TGCAGCGTTGCGATAGGGAGCTCCTATAATTCACCCCTCCACTTT
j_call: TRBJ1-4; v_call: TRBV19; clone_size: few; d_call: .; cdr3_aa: CASSGAVVRGKLFF; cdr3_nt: TGTGCCAGTAGTGGGGCGGTGGTAAGAGGAAAACTGTTTTTT
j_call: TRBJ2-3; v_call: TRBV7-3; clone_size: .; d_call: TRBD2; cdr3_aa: CASSLGLAGGTDTQYF; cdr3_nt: TGTGCCAGCAGCTTGGGACTAGCGGGGGGCACAGATACGCAGTATTTT
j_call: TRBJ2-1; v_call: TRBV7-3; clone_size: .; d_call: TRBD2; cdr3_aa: CASSPIAGGNNEQFF; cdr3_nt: TGTGCCAGCAGCCCGATAGCGGGGGGGAACAATGAGCAGTTCTTC
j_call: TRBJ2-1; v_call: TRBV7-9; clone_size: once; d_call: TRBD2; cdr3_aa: CASSLEGTSGGGNEQFF; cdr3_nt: TGTGCCAGCAGCTTAGAGGGTACTAGCGGGGGTGGAAATGAGCAGTTCTTC
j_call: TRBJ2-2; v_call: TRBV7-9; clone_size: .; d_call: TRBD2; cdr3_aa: CASSFARGGYSGELFF; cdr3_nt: TGTGCCAGCAGCTTTGCCCGCGGGGGGTACTCCGGGGAGCTGTTTTTT
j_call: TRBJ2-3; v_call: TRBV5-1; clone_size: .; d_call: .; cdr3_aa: CASSLGRGASTDTQYF; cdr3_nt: TGCGCCAGCAGCTTGGGACGGGGGGCTAGCACAGATACGCAGTATTTT